This entry describes one T cell receptor (beta chain). Its antigen is currently unknown. The sample originates from a study of beta chain features in type 1 diabetes. A CD45RO/CCR7/CD25/CD127/CD95/CD27 panel sorted naive, central memory, regulatory and stem cell-like memory CD4+ cells. Reverse transcribing all isolated RNA meant expressed TCRB transcripts were sequenced. The study sequenced naive, central memory and regulatory T cell samples to an average of roughly 3.8 million reads. Clones were read by immunoSEQ multiplex PCR, and TCRdb kept only the in-frame ones, dropping some. The data contain about 280,000 clones, roughly 15% of them singletons. With V trimmed by 0 bases and J by 3 bases, 4 bases remained unmatched. Germline CDR1 and CDR2: SGHNT and YYREEE (reference sequence). The CDR3 spans 15 residues. Study-level results: All four CD4+ subsets from Type 1 diabetes patients carried moderately but significantly shorter TCRB CDR3s. Cells carrying high TCR expression could end up over-represented when cDNA is sequenced.

The origin of this receptor is a man aged 18 to 30 with type 1 diabetes. This chain connects TRBV5-4 to TRBJ2-7; 9 bases agree with TRBD2. The sequencing input was naive CD4+ T cells from blood. Here the CDR3 reads CASSLGQREDYEQYF. The DNA of the CDR3 is TGTGCCAGCAGCTTGGGGCAGCGGGAGGACTACGAGCAGTACTTC. The full variable domain, its missing parts supplied by reference TRBV5-4 and TRBJ2-7, is ETGVTQSPTHLIKTRGQQVTLRCSSQSGHNTVSWYQQALGQGPQFIFQYYREEENGRGNFPPRFSGLQFPNYSSELNVNALELDDSALYLCASSLGQREDYEQYFGPGTRLTVT.